This T cell receptor beta chain derives from a study of tumor-infiltrating lymphocytes in primary liver carcinoma. Turning to the study itself: The tumors ranged from roughly 4 to 10 cm across and fell within stage T1-T3 N0M0. Sample counts of productive TCRbeta reads spanned roughly 3.5 to 8 million; these counts were similar across tissue types. General study points: The study found tumor-adjacent and tumor-blood pairs overlapped less than tumor region pairs. Tumor tissue displayed a significantly greater top-250-clone fraction than blood (p = 0.039).

Germline lookup yields CDR1 WNHNN and CDR2 SYGVQD (reference sequence). There are 14 residues in the CDR3. V lost 3 bases and J lost 7, with 16 bases in between. TCR beta cDNA was prepared out of approximately 500 ng total RNA by means of a constant-region primer. Libraries for TCR beta were built through three nested multiplex PCR rounds, which together made up a slightly modified ARM-PCR procedure. TRBV1-TRBV30 forward primers and a C-beta reverse primer were used in the first two PCR rounds, which each ran for about 9 cycles. TCRdb fed the multiplex PCR reads into MiXCR, producing one record per CDR3 protein. The sample has some 180,000 distinct CDR3 sequences, 60% seen once; the top ten hold approximately 68%. The study extracted blood RNA from unsorted whole blood and also extracted germline DNA. Comment on this clonotype: The target antigen is unknown.

This chain links TRBV10-1 with TRBJ2-7, with D perhaps TRBD1 (6 bases). The TCR sequence derives from a man aged 35 to 55 with primary liver carcinoma and hepatitis B virus infection. The source material was peripheral blood. CDR3 nucleotide sequence: TGCGCCAGCAGTGACAGTCTTCGGGACAATGAGCAGTACTTC. Its protein product is CASSDSLRDNEQYF.